The following is a T cell receptor (beta chain) sequence with its context. This sample is part of a study of blood T cell repertoires in COVID-19. As for the study in general: The samples span acute and convalescent COVID-19 from the United States, Italy and Spain. From T cells, B-cell-depleted T cells, or PBMCs came the material, which was cDNA or gDNA.

Authors' processing steps: Counts of nucleated cells, estimated from reference gene primer amplification, were obtained. Sequencing was performed with immunoSEQ multiplex PCR; in TCRdb, only in-frame clones are kept and a portion is missing. From that table come the V and J calls and clone size; the DNA was used to work out D and trimming. The table lists about 180,000 clones, approximately 80% of them singletons. The CDR3 consists of 11 residues. CDR1 is SNHLY, CDR2 FYNNEI, per germline. Trimming stripped 7 bases from V and 8 bases from J, with 11 bases between. J is TRBJ1-2 and V is TRBV2; no clear D gene. The sample comprised peripheral blood. The receptor comes from a human donor in a cohort sampled during active COVID-19. CDR3 bases: TGTGCCAGCATCGGGATAGAGGGCTACACCTTC. It translates to CASIGIEGYTF.